The 27 T cell receptor beta chains below come from one sample, sequenced in a study of prognosis after radiotherapy for stage I lung cancer. The study amplified the TCR beta CDR3 region from genomic DNA. This amplification was carried out by two rounds of multiplex PCR. First-round PCR, the initial amplification, used primers specific to each TRBV and TRBJ gene. TCRdb analysed the multiplex PCR reads with MiXCR anew, one entry per CDR3 protein. Seen here are 15,000 to 20,000 distinct CDR3 sequences, 40% to 55% observed once, and the top ten hold approximately 32%. The material was PBMCs, obtained before or after stereotactic body radiation therapy (not recorded which). The receptors stem from a donor aged 50 or older with non-small cell lung cancer.

Notes on this clonotype: Given a far larger clone just one base away, this is likely a sequencing read error. The rearrangement links TRBV11-2 to TRBJ2-2, with TRBD1 as a possible D gene (7 bases). The V gene's germline CDR1 is SGHAT and CDR2 FQNNGV. Trimming took 9 bases from V and 6 from J, leaving 17 bases between them. The CDR3 length is 14 residues. This chain's CDR3 is CASNPSGGSGELFF. CDR3 coding DNA: TGTGCCAGTAACCCCTCAGGGGGGTCCGGGGAGCTGTTTTTT.

This clonotype was seen many times. V usage is TRBV12-3 or TRBV12-4 and J usage is TRBJ1-4; no reliable D call. Trimming removed 1 base at V and 0 bases at J, with 6 bases between. The CDR3 is 15 amino acids. CDR3 bases: TGTGCCAGCAGTTTAGGCTCCACAACTAATGAAAAACTGTTTTTT. This encodes CASSLGSTTNEKLFF.

This clonotype is a singleton in its sample. Just one base apart from a much larger clone, this may be a read error. The rearrangement joins TRBV27 to TRBJ2-5; tentatively, D is TRBD1 or TRBD2 (6 bases each). CDR3 length equals 15 residues. V was cut by 10 bases and J by 2 bases, with 20 bases left in between. The germline CDR1 and CDR2 sequences are MNHEY and SMNVEV (reference sequence). CDR3 residues: CATGQTRGSQETQYF. CDR3 DNA: TGTGCCACCGGACAGACTAGAGGGTCTCAAGAGACCCAGTACTTC.

The rearrangement links TRBV28 to TRBJ2-2; D is perhaps TRBD1 (6 bases). The CDR3 totals 14 residues. From germline, CDR1 is MDHEN and CDR2 SYDVKM. With 7 bases removed from V and 11 bases from J, the gap between germline ends came to 20 bases. The CDR3 protein is CASKTLWGPVELFF. The CDR3 coding sequence is TGTGCCAGCAAAACCCTTTGGGGGCCCGTTGAGCTGTTTTTT.

The J gene is TRBJ2-6, the V gene TRBV19; TRBD2 agrees at 7 bases. The CDR3 consists of 18 residues. The V and J ends lost 7 bases and 0 bases, in that order; junction bases with no gene match: 12. CDR1 and CDR2 from the germline V gene are LNHDA and SQIVND (reference sequence). DNA of the CDR3: TGTGCCAGTACACCAGGAGTCGCGGGAGACTCTGGGGCCAACGTCCTGACTTTC. Its translation: CASTPGVAGDSGANVLTF.

This clonotype was seen many times. The chain uses TRBV5-6 and TRBJ1-3; D ambiguous. Trimming cost V 4 bases and J 0 bases, with 5 bases left between them. The CDR3 runs 13 residues. CDR1 is SGHDT and CDR2 is YYEEEE in the germline V gene. The chain's CDR3 is CASSPDSGNTIYF. The CDR3 DNA is TGTGCCAGCAGCCCCGACTCTGGAAACACCATATATTTT.

This clonotype was recorded many times. The CDR3 sequence: CASSPSTGWDQPQHF. In nucleotides, the CDR3 is TGTGCCAGCAGTCCCTCGACAGGGTGGGATCAGCCCCAGCATTTT. The chain couples TRBV28 to TRBJ1-5; 7 bases map to TRBD1. The CDR3 is 15 residues long. The germline V gene encodes CDR1 MDHEN and CDR2 SYDVKM. The ends lost 5 bases at V and 5 bases at J; junction bases unmatched: 9.

This clonotype has a count of ten or more. This chain links TRBV20-1 with TRBJ2-2, with D tentatively TRBD1 or TRBD2 (5 bases each). From germline, CDR1 is DFQATT and CDR2 SNEGSKA (reference sequence). This CDR3 contains 14 residues. Trimming took off 5 bases at V and 4 bases at J, with 14 bases between the two ends. The CDR3 sequence: CSAPSRDLTGELFF. CDR3 in DNA: TGCAGTGCTCCCTCCCGGGACCTCACCGGGGAGCTGTTTTTT.

This clonotype is medium-sized in the sample. The V gene is TRBV6-1, the J gene TRBJ2-7; TRBD2 agrees at 9 bases. The CDR3 is 15 amino acids. V lost 6 bases to trimming and J lost 2 bases; unmatched junction nucleotides: 8. Germline loops: CDR1 MNHNS, CDR2 SASEGT. CDR3 bases: TGTGCCAGCAGCCGCACGGGACTAGCCCCCTACGAGCAGTACTTC. Translation gives CASSRTGLAPYEQYF.

Turning to this clonotype: A far larger clone is a single base away, which makes a read error likely. The rearrangement links TRBV11-3 to TRBJ2-1; D gene ambiguous. Germline CDR1 and CDR2: SGHNT and YENEEA. The V end was cut by 4 bases, the J end by 5 bases, with 9 bases between. The CDR3 has 13 amino acids. The chain's CDR3 is CASSSWDDNEQFF. CDR3 bases: TGTGCCAGCAGCTCCTGGGATGACAATGAGCAGTTCTTC.

Worth noting for this clonotype: This likely comes from a read error, as the CDR3 has no conserved phenylalanine or tryptophan at its end. This chain links TRBV5-1 with TRBJ2-7, with unresolved D. There are 13 residues in the CDR3. Germline assignment: CDR1 SGHRS and CDR2 YFSETQ. CDR3 in amino acids: CASSLAGRYDQYL. CDR3 sequence (DNA): TGCGCCAGCAGCTTGGCCGGACGCTACGATCAGTACCTC.

J is TRBJ2-7 and V is TRBV6-2 or TRBV6-3; D remains ambiguous. This CDR3 is built from 11 residues. Germline loops: CDR1 MNHEY, CDR2 SVGEGT. Trimming removed 1 base from V and 6 bases from J, with 4 bases in between. CDR3 sequence reads: CASSYLGEQYF. The DNA for the CDR3 is TGTGCCAGCAGTTACTTGGGCGAGCAGTACTTC.

This clonotype came up many times. The rearrangement uses TRBV20-1 and TRBJ2-1; tentative D call: TRBD2 (5 bases). CDR3 length: 14 residues. V lost 6 bases and J 3 bases, leaving 15 bases between the germline ends. CDR1 is DFQATT, CDR2 SNEGSKA, per germline (reference sequence). For the CDR3, the DNA is TGCAGTGCGCTTCCGACTGGACTCTACAATGAGCAGTTCTTC. Translating gives CSALPTGLYNEQFF.

Worth noting for this clonotype: A far larger clone is just one base off, so this is likely a read error. J is TRBJ2-4 and V is TRBV28; the D gene is possibly TRBD2 (6 bases). The CDR3 has 16 amino acids. Germline CDR1 MDHEN, CDR2 SYDVKM. CDR3 sequence reads: CASSRPGTPYRNEEFF. The CDR3 nucleotides read TGTGCCAGCTCGCGACCCGGGACTCCTTACCGGAATGAGGAGTTCTTC.

The J gene is TRBJ2-7, the V gene TRBV30; D possibly corresponds to TRBD2 (7 bases). The CDR3 sequence is 12 residues long. CDR1 GTSNPN and CDR2 SVGIG come from the germline V gene (reference sequence). Trimming left V 6 bases short and J 13 bases short, with 22 bases between. The CDR3 bases are TGTGCCTGTGGGGGGGGGCTGTACGATCATTACTTC. This sequence encodes CACGGGLYDHYF.

This sequence joins TRBV28 and TRBJ1-1; TRBD1 aligns across 7 bases. The CDR3 runs to 14 residues. CDR1 is MDHEN and CDR2 is SYDVKM in the germline V gene. Trimming at V came to 2 bases and at J to 11 bases, leaving 11 bases not matched to a gene. The CDR3 here is CASSLPDRAGKAFF. CDR3 nucleotide sequence: TGTGCCAGCAGTTTACCCGACAGGGCTGGGAAGGCTTTCTTT.

As regards this clonotype: A single base separates this from a much larger clone, so it may be a read error. The rearrangement links TRBV4-2 to TRBJ2-7; the match to TRBD1 covers 8 bases. CDR1 is LGHNA and CDR2 is YNFKEQ in the germline V gene. CDR3 size: 13 residues. V lost 1 base, J lost 10 bases, and 6 bases stayed unmatched. CDR3 sequence: CASSQGTGRDQYF. Written as DNA, the CDR3 is TGTGCCAGCAGCCAAGGGACAGGGCGTGATCAGTACTTC.

For the CDR3, the DNA is TGTGCCAGTAGTGGGCAGGGCGGCAATCAGCCCCAGCATTTT. This gives the protein CASSGQGGNQPQHF. The gene calls are TRBV19 and TRBJ1-5, with D maybe TRBD1 (5 bases). Deletions cut 5 bases from V and 2 bases from J, with 10 bases between. In germline, CDR1 is LNHDA, CDR2 SQIVND (reference sequence). The CDR3 runs 14 residues.

In this sample, this clonotype turned up many times. The CDR3: CASSVVEGNTEAFF. The CDR3 DNA reads as TGTGCCAGCAGCGTAGTAGAGGGGAACACTGAAGCTTTCTTT. This chain connects TRBV9 to TRBJ1-1; D is unclear. V was cut by 0 bases and J by 1 base, with 7 bases left in between. The CDR3 has 14 residues. Germline V gives CDR1 SGDLS, CDR2 YYNGEE.

This chain joins TRBV6-1 and TRBJ1-2; the match to TRBD1 covers 9 bases. Losses at the gene ends were 7 bases for V and 2 bases for J; bases not matched to a gene: 8. Per germline, CDR1 MNHNS and CDR2 SASEGT. The CDR3 covers 15 residues. CDR3 amino acids: CASMQNRGQNYGYTF. The CDR3 DNA reads as TGTGCCAGCATGCAAAACAGGGGGCAGAACTATGGCTACACCTTC.

This clonotype was recorded a few times. This probably arose from a read error, given a far larger clone one base away. The J gene is TRBJ2-1, the V gene TRBV28; no clear D gene. This CDR3 has 15 amino acids. From germline, CDR1 is MDHEN and CDR2 SYDVKM. This CDR3 is CASSLYITAYNEQFF. In DNA, the CDR3 is TGTGCCAGCAGCTTATATATAACTGCCTACAATGAGCAGTTCTTC.

This clonotype has a count of ten or more. Sequence at one end of the junction differs from germline and may be a read error. The chain couples TRBV30 to TRBJ1-2, with 12 bases fitting TRBD1. CDR3 size: 16 residues. Germline CDR1 is GTSNPN and CDR2 is SVGIG (reference sequence). The CDR3 nucleotides are TGTGCCTGGGAATATCCCGGGACAGGGGGCCTCTATAGCTACACCTTC. This sequence encodes CAWEYPGTGGLYSYTF.

By share, this clonotype counts as medium-sized (0.01 to 0.1%). The J gene is TRBJ1-4, the V gene TRBV2, with D unresolved. Trimming shortened V by 3 bases and J by 3 bases, and 8 bases separated the two germline ends. Looked up from germline, CDR1 is SNHLY and CDR2 is FYNNEI. The CDR3 length is 14 residues. CDR3 residues: CASSDGVSNEKLFF. CDR3 coding DNA: TGTGCCAGCAGTGATGGTGTATCTAATGAAAAACTGTTTTTT. The complete variable domain, with remaining parts taken from reference TRBV2 and TRBJ1-4, reads EPEVTQTPSHQVTQMGQEVILRCVPISNHLYFYWYRQILGQKVEFLVSFYNNEISEKSEIFDDQFSVERPDGSNFTLKIRSTKLEDSAMYFCASSDGVSNEKLFFGSGTQLSVL.

The V call is TRBV7-2, the J call TRBJ2-1; 7 nucleotides align to TRBD2. CDR1 and CDR2 from the germline V gene are SGHTA and FQGNSA. This CDR3 contains 16 residues. J lost 4 bases, V lost 0 bases, and 6 bases had no gene match. CDR3 residues: CASSLAGWEGYNEQFF. The CDR3 DNA reads TGTGCCAGCAGCTTAGCGGGGTGGGAGGGTTACAATGAGCAGTTCTTC.

This clonotype was observed at least ten times. The chain links TRBV20-1 to TRBJ2-1, with D possibly being TRBD2 (6 bases). V was clipped by 3 bases and J by 5 bases, with 20 bases between them. CDR1 and CDR2 (germline): DFQATT, SNEGSKA (reference sequence). This CDR3 comprises 16 residues. The CDR3 sequence is CSASSPDKRVNNEQFF. CDR3 bases: TGCAGTGCTAGCTCCCCCGACAAGCGGGTGAACAATGAGCAGTTCTTC.

The chain combines TRBV20-1 with TRBJ2-7; the match to TRBD2 covers 12 bases. Germline trimming cut 2 bases from V and 2 bases from J; bases unmatched to any gene: 16. CDR1 is DFQATT and CDR2 is SNEGSKA in the germline V gene (reference sequence). This CDR3 region has 19 residues. The CDR3 reads CSARPLAVTSGSGPYEQYF. Here the CDR3 DNA reads TGCAGTGCTAGACCTCTCGCCGTGACTAGCGGGAGTGGCCCCTACGAGCAGTACTTC.

This clonotype was picked up a small number of times. This could be a read error, since a much larger clone is one nucleotide away. The conserved phenylalanine or tryptophan is not found at the CDR3 terminus, so this likely reflects a read error. CDR3 DNA: TGTGCCTGGAGTGTAACAGGGGCTGGGACCCAGTACCTC. Translated: CAWSVTGAGTQYL. The chain recombines TRBV30 with TRBJ2-5; 7 bases line up with TRBD1. V was clipped by 0 bases and J by 7 bases; unmatched bases: 5. In germline, CDR1 is GTSNPN, CDR2 SVGIG (reference sequence). The CDR3 totals 13 residues.